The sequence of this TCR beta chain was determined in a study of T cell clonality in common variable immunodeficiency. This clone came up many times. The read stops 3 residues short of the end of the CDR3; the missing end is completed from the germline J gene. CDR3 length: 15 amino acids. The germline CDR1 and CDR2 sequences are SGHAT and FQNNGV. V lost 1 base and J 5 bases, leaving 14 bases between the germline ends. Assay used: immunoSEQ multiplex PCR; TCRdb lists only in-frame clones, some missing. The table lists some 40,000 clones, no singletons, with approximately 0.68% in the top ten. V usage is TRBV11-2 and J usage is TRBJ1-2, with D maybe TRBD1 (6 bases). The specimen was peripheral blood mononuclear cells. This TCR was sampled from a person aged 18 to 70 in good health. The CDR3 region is CASSLGTTGYYGYTF. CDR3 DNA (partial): TGTGCCAGCAGCTTAGGGACGACAGGTTATTATGGC.